Below are 28 T cell receptor beta chains sequenced from a single sample in a study of monozygotic twins with inflammatory bowel disease. TCRdb re-called the 5' RACE reads and catalogs CDR3 proteins one per entry, DNA excluded. With over 200,000 distinct CDR3 sequences in the sample, the ten largest clones hold roughly 1.5%. The sample consisted of blood. Receptor source: a human donor with ulcerative colitis or Crohn's disease, or a healthy co-twin of an affected twin (not recorded which).

The chain combines TRBV11-2 with TRBJ2-1; the TCRdb call, TRBD2, lacks DNA for checking. The CDR3 has 17 amino acids. Germline CDR1 reads SGHAT; CDR2 reads FQNNGV. CDR3 in amino acids: CASSLGLGGGSYNEQFF. Based on the CDR3 plus reference TRBV11-2 and TRBJ2-1, the full variable domain is EAGVAQSPRYKIIEKRQSVAFWCNPISGHATLYWYQQILGQGPKLLIQFQNNGVVDDSQLPKDRFSAERLKGVDSTLKIQPAKLEDSAVYLCASSLGLGGGSYNEQFFGPGTRLTVL.

The V gene is TRBV5-1, the J gene TRBJ1-4. The germline V gene has CDR1 SGHRS and CDR2 YFSETQ. The CDR3 runs to 13 residues. The chain's CDR3 is CASSPKVGEKLFF. Full variable domain (missing parts from reference TRBV5-1 and TRBJ1-4): KAGVTQTPRYLIKTRGQQVTLSCSPISGHRSVSWYQQTPGQGLQFLFEYFSETQRNKGNFPGRFSGRQFSNSRSEMNVSTLELGDSALYLCASSPKVGEKLFFGSGTQLSVL.

V is TRBV5-1 and J is TRBJ2-7; TCRdb's D gene call, TRBD1, goes unchecked for lack of DNA. The length of the CDR3 is 14 residues. Germline values: CDR1 SGHRS, CDR2 YFSETQ. The CDR3 spells CASSRQGDSYEQYF.

The chain carries TRBV12-3 or TRBV12-4 and TRBJ2-5. There are 13 residues in the CDR3. The CDR3 loop is CASSLYNEETQYF.

V gene TRBV29-1 combines with J gene TRBJ1-1. The CDR3 consists of 11 residues. Per the germline V gene, CDR1 is SQVTM and CDR2 is ANQGSEA. The CDR3 here is CSVEDRTEAFF.

J is TRBJ1-1 and V is TRBV5-1; the D call of TRBD1 rests on TCRdb alone, since no DNA is present to check it. Germline V gene sequence: CDR1 SGHRS, CDR2 YFSETQ. This CDR3 is 14 amino acids long. Here the CDR3 reads CASSWGTGETEAFF.

The chain joins TRBV20-1 to TRBJ1-1. This CDR3 has 12 residues. Germline values: CDR1 DFQATT, CDR2 SNEGSKA (reference sequence). The chain's CDR3 is CSAIEANTEAFF.

CDR3 residues: CASRSPNYYGYTF. The chain joins TRBV5-1 to TRBJ1-2. This CDR3 spans 13 amino acids. The germline gives CDR1 SGHRS, CDR2 YFSETQ.

The rearrangement joins TRBV9 to TRBJ2-3; TCRdb's D call, TRBD1, is unchecked because there is no DNA. The CDR3 totals 16 residues. Germline CDR1 and CDR2: SGDLS and YYNGEE. The CDR3 loop is CASSKRARMATDTQYF.

The V call is TRBV20-1, the J call TRBJ1-2. Germline CDR1 is DFQATT and CDR2 is SNEGSKA (reference sequence). This CDR3 region has 11 residues. The CDR3 loop is CSARDDYGYTF.

The chain combines TRBV7-7 with TRBJ2-7. The germline V gene has CDR1 SSHAT and CDR2 FNYEAQ (reference sequence). There are 12 residues in the CDR3. This chain's CDR3 is CASSVDGVEQYF. Variable domain in full (rest from reference TRBV7-7 and TRBJ2-7): GAGVSQSPRYKVTKRGQDVTLRCDPISSHATLYWYQQALGQGPEFLTYFNYEAQPDKSGLPSDRFSAERPEGSISTLTIQRTEQRDSAMYRCASSVDGVEQYFGPGTRLTVT.

The rearrangement uses TRBV15 and TRBJ1-5. CDR3 size: 13 residues. Germline V gene lookup returns CDR1 LNHNV and CDR2 YYDKDF (reference sequence). CDR3 residues: CATSRDPGQPQHF.

CDR3 loop: CASTPTSGGDVAVQYF. The gene calls are TRBV25-1 and TRBJ2-5; absent DNA, TCRdb's TRBD2 call cannot be checked. CDR3 length: 16 amino acids. CDR1 and CDR2 (germline): MGHDK, SYGVNS.

The V gene is TRBV5-1, the J gene TRBJ1-1; TCRdb's assignment of TRBD1 cannot be checked, as there is no DNA. CDR3 size: 14 residues. Germline V gives CDR1 SGHRS, CDR2 YFSETQ. The CDR3 region is CASSLARELSEAFF.

The V and J genes are TRBV5-1 and TRBJ2-3; TCRdb returns TRBD1, unconfirmable since there is no DNA. Germline-derived CDR1 and CDR2 are SGHRS and YFSETQ. The CDR3 is 15 amino acids. CDR3 in amino acids: CASSKGAALTDTQYF. Combining the CDR3 with reference TRBV5-1 and TRBJ2-3 gives the whole variable domain KAGVTQTPRYLIKTRGQQVTLSCSPISGHRSVSWYQQTPGQGLQFLFEYFSETQRNKGNFPGRFSGRQFSNSRSEMNVSTLELGDSALYLCASSKGAALTDTQYFGPGTRLTVL.

V gene TRBV18 combines with J gene TRBJ1-2; checking the TCRdb D call of TRBD1 is not possible without DNA. In germline, CDR1 is KGHSH, CDR2 LQKENI. The CDR3 contains 16 residues. This chain's CDR3 is CASSPQDRLGSYGYTF.

This chain joins TRBV5-1 and TRBJ2-7; the D call of TRBD2 rests on TCRdb alone, since no DNA is present to check it. The CDR3 is made up of 15 amino acids. From germline, CDR1 is SGHRS and CDR2 YFSETQ. The CDR3 protein is CASSPGPWISYEQYF. Combining the CDR3 with reference TRBV5-1 and TRBJ2-7 gives the whole variable domain KAGVTQTPRYLIKTRGQQVTLSCSPISGHRSVSWYQQTPGQGLQFLFEYFSETQRNKGNFPGRFSGRQFSNSRSEMNVSTLELGDSALYLCASSPGPWISYEQYFGPGTRLTVT.

The rearrangement links TRBV21-1 to TRBJ2-7; as DNA is missing, the TRBD1 call by TCRdb cannot be tested. TRBV21-1 is an annotated pseudogene. The CDR3 spans 13 residues. The CDR3 protein is CASRRGGKDEQYF.

The V and J genes are TRBV20-1 and TRBJ2-7. The CDR3 runs 11 residues. CDR1 is DFQATT, CDR2 SNEGSKA, per germline (reference sequence). The CDR3 region is CSSDGAYEQYF.

The chain recombines TRBV5-5 with TRBJ1-6; without DNA, the TCRdb call of TRBD1 cannot be checked. The CDR3 runs 15 residues. Germline V lookup: CDR1 SGHKS, CDR2 YYEKEE (reference sequence). CDR3 region: CASSLLTGGNSPLHF.

The rearrangement links TRBV12-3 or TRBV12-4 to TRBJ1-2; absent DNA, TCRdb's TRBD1 call cannot be checked. CDR3 size: 16 residues. The CDR3 reads CASSLALTGPGGGYTF.

V and J are TRBV7-9 and TRBJ2-2; TCRdb gives TRBD1 as the D gene, but with no DNA this cannot be confirmed. The germline CDR1 and CDR2 sequences are SEHNR and FQNEAQ (reference sequence). The CDR3 contains 15 residues. The CDR3 protein is CASSPTRGDTGELFF.

CDR3 protein: CASRSGHSTNEKLFF. The rearrangement joins TRBV5-1 to TRBJ1-4; the D gene TCRdb calls, TRBD1, cannot be checked with no DNA. The CDR3 length is 15 residues. CDR1 is SGHRS and CDR2 is YFSETQ in the germline V gene.

The rearrangement joins TRBV5-1 to TRBJ2-1; TCRdb selects TRBD2, and the lack of DNA leaves this call unchecked. Looked up from germline, CDR1 is SGHRS and CDR2 is YFSETQ. CDR3 size: 15 residues. The CDR3 sequence: CASSLEAGAYNEQFF.

CDR3 loop: CASSGRGRTEAFF. The chain employs TRBV28 and TRBJ1-1; TCRdb proposes TRBD1, but this gene call is untestable without DNA. CDR3 length: 13 amino acids. Germline V gene sequence: CDR1 MDHEN, CDR2 SYDVKM.

V gene TRBV18 combines with J gene TRBJ1-3; TCRdb outputs TRBD1, but without DNA this stays unchecked. This CDR3 is 18 amino acids long. The germline gives CDR1 KGHSH, CDR2 LQKENI. The CDR3 here is CASSPGTQGTVSGNTIYF.

V usage is TRBV5-6 and J usage is TRBJ1-2. CDR1 is SGHDT, CDR2 YYEEEE, per germline. This CDR3 contains 13 residues. CDR3 residues: CASSPTETYGYTF.

The chain couples TRBV7-9 to TRBJ2-5; no DNA is available, so the TRBD1 call from TCRdb remains unchecked. The CDR3 is made up of 15 amino acids. Germline V gene sequence: CDR1 SEHNR, CDR2 FQNEAQ (reference sequence). The CDR3 loop reads CASSPRGPYQETQYF.